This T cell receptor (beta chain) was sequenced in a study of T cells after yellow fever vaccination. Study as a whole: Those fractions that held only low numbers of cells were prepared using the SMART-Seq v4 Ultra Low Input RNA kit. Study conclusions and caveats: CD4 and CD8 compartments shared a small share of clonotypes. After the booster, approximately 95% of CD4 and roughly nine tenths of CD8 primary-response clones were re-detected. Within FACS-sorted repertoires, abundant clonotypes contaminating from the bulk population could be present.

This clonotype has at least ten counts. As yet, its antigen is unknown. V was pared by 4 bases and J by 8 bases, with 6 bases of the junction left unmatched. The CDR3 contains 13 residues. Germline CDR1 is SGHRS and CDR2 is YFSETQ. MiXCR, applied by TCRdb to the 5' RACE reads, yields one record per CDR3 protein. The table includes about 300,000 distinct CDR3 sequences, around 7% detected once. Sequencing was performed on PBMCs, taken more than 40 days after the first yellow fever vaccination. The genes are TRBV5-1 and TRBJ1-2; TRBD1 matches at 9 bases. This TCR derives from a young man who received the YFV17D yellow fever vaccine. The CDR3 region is CASSPGQGGGYTF. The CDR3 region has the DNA TGCGCCAGCAGCCCGGGACAGGGAGGCGGCTACACCTTC. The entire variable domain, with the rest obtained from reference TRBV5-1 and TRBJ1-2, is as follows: KAGVTQTPRYLIKTRGQQVTLSCSPISGHRSVSWYQQTPGQGLQFLFEYFSETQRNKGNFPGRFSGRQFSNSRSEMNVSTLELGDSALYLCASSPGQGGGYTFGSGTRLTVV.